Listed below are T cell receptor beta chains from one sample, sequenced in a study of T cell repertoires in cytomegalovirus infection. TCRdb used MiXCR to reprocess the reads, holding one entry per CDR3 protein. The sample contains about 740,000 distinct CDR3 sequences, roughly 35% of which appear only once. The sequenced sample was PBMCs. These receptors all come from a human donor in good health (CMV status not recorded). Some clones in this sample may be carry-over from other donors' samples. The conserved cysteine and the conserved F or W are not part of the CDR3 here. The order of the fields is clone size, D gene, V gene, CDR3 protein. A D gene is named only where the DNA matches it firmly. Not all rows give a size; the values are once, few, many and, for expanded clones, a class.

>.|.|TRBV24-1
ATSGTSGGLDNEQF
>.|TRBD1|TRBV15
ATSFDPPDRGNTIY
>.|.|TRBV11-1
ASSLWDVAGEKLF
>.|TRBD1|TRBV6-1
ASSEGPGTGYNEQF
>.|.|TRBV5-1
ASSGLGGGPNEQF
>.|.|TRBV28
ASSFALTTEAF
>.|TRBD1|TRBV28
ASSLPGQGERYT
>few|TRBD1|TRBV7-8
ASSSGWGQSYEQY
>.|.|TRBV18
AISPNSQSSNTEAF
>many|.|TRBV7-2
ASSRTGLNYEQY
>.|TRBD1|TRBV11-2
ASSAGTGPFWAQY
>few|.|TRBV5-1
ASSLGSRDTQY
>.|TRBD1|TRBV10-3
AISESGQSYEQY
>few|.|TRBV20-1
SARVYREGGYT
>.|.|TRBV5-3
ASSLDLRSRSYGYT
>few|TRBD1|TRBV4-1
ASSQEGQGPKTQY
>.|.|TRBV27
ASSLGGVQGSPLH
>many|.|TRBV27
ASSFSGRLDRSSYNEQF
>few|.|TRBV3-1
ASSVGYSGYT
>.|.|TRBV7-6
ASSGSRDGGNSPLH
>few|.|TRBV28
ASSPRTTRNEQF
>.|TRBD1|TRBV18
ASSLMPTGASNYGYT
>few|.|TRBV7-9
ASRRGGGSEQETQY